These 7 T cell receptor beta chains came from one sample sequenced in a study of cytomegalovirus exposure and HLA in healthy donors. The study ran its PCR with 60 Vbeta and 13 Jbeta primers. Clones were read by immunoSEQ multiplex PCR, and TCRdb kept only the in-frame ones, dropping some. The data hold about 200,000 clones, with about 86% observed a single time. Sequencing input: PBMCs. The receptors stem from a woman in her twenties or thirties in good health and CMV-seronegative.

The chain carries TRBV28 and TRBJ2-5; D may be TRBD2 (6 bases). CDR1 is MDHEN, CDR2 SYDVKM, per germline. This CDR3 spans 17 amino acids. Trimming left V 5 bases short and J 3 bases short, with 22 bases between. The CDR3 here is CASSTRPLGLFKETQYF. The CDR3 bases are TGTGCCAGCAGTACTCGACCGTTGGGACTGTTTAAAGAGACCCAGTACTTC.

This clone was observed once. The V call is TRBV19, the J call TRBJ1-2, with 8 bases aligning to TRBD1. Germline-derived CDR1 and CDR2 are LNHDA and SQIVND (reference sequence). J was trimmed by 2 bases and V by 5 bases; bases with no gene match: 1. This CDR3 comprises 13 residues. The CDR3: CASSWTGNYGYTF. In DNA form, the CDR3 reads TGTGCCAGTAGTTGGACAGGGAACTATGGCTACACCTTC. The full variable domain, its missing parts supplied by reference TRBV19 and TRBJ1-2, is DGGITQSPKYLFRKEGQNVTLSCEQNLNHDAMYWYRQDPGQGLRLIYYSQIVNDFQKGDIAEGYSVSREKKESFPLTVTSAQKNPTAFYLCASSWTGNYGYTFGSGTRLTVV.

V and J are TRBV6-5 and TRBJ1-2; 11 positions match TRBD1. The trim removed 6 bases at V and 4 bases at J, leaving 4 bases unmatched. This CDR3 has 14 amino acids. CDR1 and CDR2 from the germline V gene are MNHEY and SVGAGI. The CDR3 coding sequence is TGTGCCAGCAGCAAGGACAGGGGGCTCTATGGCTACACCTTC. Amino acid sequence: CASSKDRGLYGYTF.

This clone was seen only once. The rearrangement joins TRBV27 to TRBJ2-5, with unresolved D. Trimming stripped 3 bases from V and 7 bases from J, with 15 bases between. CDR1 and CDR2 from the germline V gene are MNHEY and SMNVEV (reference sequence). This CDR3 spans 14 amino acids. CDR3 nucleotides: TGTGCCAGCAGTTTCAGACCGGTTTCGGGGACCCAGTACTTC. Its translation is CASSFRPVSGTQYF.

The chain couples TRBV5-5 to TRBJ1-2; TRBD1 is a possible D gene (6 bases). From germline, CDR1 is SGHKS and CDR2 YYEKEE (reference sequence). This CDR3 spans 14 amino acids. V lost 6 bases and J 8 bases, leaving 20 bases between the germline ends. CDR3 DNA sequence: TGTGCCAGCAACCATCTTGGGGGCCCATGGGGCTACACCTTC. Residues: CASNHLGGPWGYTF.

CDR3 DNA: TGTGCCAGCAGTTCCTCCGCGCCCGGGGGAAACTATGGCTACACCTTC. It is translated as CASSSSAPGGNYGYTF. The V call is TRBV27, the J call TRBJ1-2, with D possibly matching TRBD1 (5 bases). In germline, CDR1 is MNHEY, CDR2 SMNVEV (reference sequence). The CDR3 runs to 16 residues. V was clipped by 4 bases and J by 2 bases, with 17 bases between them.

V usage is TRBV6-5 and J usage is TRBJ2-1; 8 bases are shared with TRBD2. The CDR3 has 14 residues. Trimming took 3 bases from V and 7 from J; bases not matched to a gene: 5. Germline assignment: CDR1 MNHEY and CDR2 SVGAGI. Here the CDR3 reads CASSYTGGPNEQFF. The CDR3 DNA sequence: TGTGCCAGCAGTTATACGGGGGGGCCGAATGAGCAGTTCTTC.